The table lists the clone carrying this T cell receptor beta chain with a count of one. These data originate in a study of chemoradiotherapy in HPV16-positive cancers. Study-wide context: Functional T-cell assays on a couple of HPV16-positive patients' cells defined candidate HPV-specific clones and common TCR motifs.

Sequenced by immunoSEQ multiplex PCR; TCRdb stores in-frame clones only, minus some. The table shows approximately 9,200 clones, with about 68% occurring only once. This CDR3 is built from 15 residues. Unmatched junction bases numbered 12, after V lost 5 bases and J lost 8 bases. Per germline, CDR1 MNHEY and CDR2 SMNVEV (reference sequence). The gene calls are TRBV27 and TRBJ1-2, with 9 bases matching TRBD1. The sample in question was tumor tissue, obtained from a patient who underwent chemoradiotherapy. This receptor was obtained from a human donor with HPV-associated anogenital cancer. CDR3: CASSLLDRQGDGYTF. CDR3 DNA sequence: TGTGCCAGCAGTCTCCTCGATCGACAGGGGGACGGCTACACCTTC.